These T cell receptor beta chains were read from a single sample in a study of a mutant IDH1 vaccine in newly diagnosed glioma. Their antigen targets remain unknown. The repertoire was sequenced with immunoSEQ multiplex PCR; TCRdb's copy has only in-frame clones and lacks some. The table shows 25,000 to 35,000 clones, with 85% to 90% occurring only once. This sample comprised PBMCs, obtained from a glioma patient whose treatment included an IDH1 peptide vaccine. These receptors were collected from a man between 40 and 49 years old with glioma. The CDR3 runs from the conserved cysteine through the conserved F or W. The D gene is left open where the match is weak. Clone size appears in some rows only: once, few, many, or a class for an expanded clone.

TRBJ2-6 | few | TRBV5-5 | - | CASSSTSTGANVLTF | TGTGCCAGCAGCTCGACTAGTACTGGGGCCAACGTCCTGACTTTC
TRBJ2-1 | - | TRBV5-4 | - | CASSLIPGTPFWDEQFF | TGTGCCAGCAGCTTGATCCCCGGGACCCCATTCTGGGATGAGCAGTTCTTC
TRBJ1-5 | - | TRBV28 | - | CASIYPYSNQPQHF | TGTGCCAGCATTTACCCCTATAGCAATCAGCCCCAGCATTTT
TRBJ1-4 | - | TRBV5-1 | - | CASSLQPGFNEKLFF | TGCGCCAGCAGCTTGCAACCAGGTTTTAATGAAAAACTGTTTTTT
TRBJ2-5 | - | TRBV6-5 | - | CASSRGTPQETQYF | TGTGCCAGCAGCCGCGGGACACCCCAAGAGACCCAGTACTTC
TRBJ2-2 | few | TRBV29-1 | TRBD1 | CSVEDPFRQGSGELFF | TGCAGCGTTGAAGATCCCTTTAGACAGGGGTCCGGGGAGCTGTTTTTT
TRBJ2-5 | - | TRBV21-1 | - | CASSKKSQGETQYF | TGTGCCAGCAGCAAAAAGAGCCAGGGAGAGACCCAGTACTTC
TRBJ2-2 | - | TRBV5-1 | - | CASSSISSGGANATGELFF | TGCGCCAGCAGCTCAATATCTTCTGGGGGGGCTAACGCCACCGGGGAGCTGTTTTTT
TRBJ2-4 | - | TRBV6-6 | - | CASCTGTLAKNIQYF | TGTGCCAGCTGCACAGGGACTCTAGCCAAAAACATTCAGTACTTC
TRBJ2-7 | once | TRBV15 | - | CATSRATEPSYEQYF | TGTGCCACCAGCAGGGCCACCGAGCCTTCCTACGAGCAGTACTTC
TRBJ2-1 | - | TRBV7-3 | - | CASSLWPGTYNEQFF | TGTGCCAGCAGCTTATGGCCTGGCACCTACAATGAGCAGTTCTTC
TRBJ2-5 | - | TRBV7-9 | TRBD2 | CASSLLGLAEETQYF | TGTGCCAGCAGCTTATTGGGACTAGCAGAAGAGACCCAGTACTTC
TRBJ1-4 | - | TRBV7-2 | - | CASSSGTLNPSLFF | TGTGCCAGCAGTTCCGGGACTCTCAACCCCTCACTGTTTTTT
TRBJ2-1 | - | TRBV15 | - | CATSRFPGGQGLEAEQFF | TGTGCCACCAGCAGATTCCCAGGCGGGCAGGGGCTGGAGGCTGAGCAGTTCTTC
TRBJ2-5 | - | TRBV9 | - | CASSPHLPGAETQYF | TGTGCCAGCAGCCCCCATCTGCCCGGGGCCGAGACCCAGTACTTC
TRBJ1-1 | - | TRBV6-4 | TRBD1 | CASSDISRDRVEGTEAFF | TGTGCCAGCAGCGATATTAGCCGGGACAGGGTTGAGGGCACTGAAGCTTTCTTT
TRBJ2-3 | - | TRBV19 | TRBD2 | CASSRRGDTQYF | TGTGCCAGTAGTCGGCGGGGGGATACGCAGTATTTT
TRBJ2-7 | once | TRBV27 | - | CASRRRGSGYEQYF | TGTGCCAGCAGAAGACGGGGGAGTGGGTACGAGCAGTACTTC
TRBJ2-2 | - | TRBV25-1 | - | CASSESEGERTGELFF | TGTGCCAGCAGTGAATCAGAGGGAGAAAGAACCGGGGAGCTGTTTTTT
TRBJ1-5 | - | TRBV7-8 | - | CASSLRAGGYSNQPQHF | TGTGCCAGCAGCTTAAGGGCGGGGGGGTATAGCAATCAGCCCCAGCATTTT
TRBJ1-6 | - | TRBV4-3 | TRBD1 | CASRGQPNSPLHF | TGCGCCAGCAGGGGACAGCCCAATTCACCCCTCCACTTT
TRBJ2-5 | - | TRBV15 | TRBD1 | CATSRSGQGQETQYF | TGTGCCACCAGCAGATCCGGACAGGGTCAAGAGACCCAGTACTTC
TRBJ1-1 | - | TRBV5-4 | - | CASSLASLGIRKRTEAFF | TGTGCCAGCAGCTTGGCCAGCCTGGGGATAAGAAAGAGGACTGAAGCTTTCTTT
TRBJ2-5 | - | TRBV29-1 | TRBD1 | CSVERGTGTETQYF | TGCAGCGTTGAAAGGGGGACAGGGACGGAGACCCAGTACTTC
TRBJ2-2 | - | TRBV6-4 | TRBD2 | CASSAGGPTGELFF | TGTGCCAGCAGTGCGGGGGGGCCCACCGGGGAGCTGTTTTTT
TRBJ2-3 | - | TRBV2 | - | CASSADGTGTDTQYF | TGTGCCAGCAGTGCAGACGGGACTGGCACAGATACGCAGTATTTT
TRBJ2-2 | - | TRBV27 | TRBD2 | CASGTSGRASKTGELFF | TGTGCCAGCGGGACTAGCGGGAGGGCCAGTAAAACCGGGGAGCTGTTTTTT
TRBJ2-5 | - | TRBV20-1 | - | CSASLEESQYF | TGCAGTGCTAGCCTAGAAGAGTCCCAGTACTTC
TRBJ1-6 | few | TRBV18 | - | CASSEEGDSPLHF | TGTGCCAGCTCAGAGGAGGGAGATTCACCCCTCCACTTT
TRBJ1-4 | - | TRBV7-2 | - | CASSLEVDGDNEKLFF | TGTGCCAGCAGCTTAGAGGTGGACGGGGATAATGAAAAACTGTTTTTT
TRBJ2-1 | - | TRBV7-8 | TRBD1 | CASSSPTGILNEQFF | TGTGCCAGCAGCTCGCCGACAGGGATATTAAATGAGCAGTTCTTC
TRBJ1-1 | - | TRBV2 | TRBD1 | CASSRDRNTEAFF | TGTGCCAGCAGCCGGGACAGAAACACTGAAGCTTTCTTT
TRBJ2-2 | - | TRBV19 | - | CASTLNMDTGELFF | TGTGCCAGTACCCTAAACATGGACACCGGGGAGCTGTTTTTT
TRBJ2-7 | - | TRBV7-9 | - | CASSTRLVEEQYF | TGTGCCAGCAGCACTCGACTAGTAGAGGAGCAGTACTTC
TRBJ2-3 | - | TRBV5-1 | - | CASSLDSSPTDTQYF | TGCGCCAGCAGCTTGGACTCATCCCCCACAGATACGCAGTATTTT
TRBJ1-4 | - | TRBV15 | - | CATSGPLGAGEKLFF | TGTGCCACCAGCGGCCCTCTTGGGGCCGGGGAAAAACTGTTTTTT
TRBJ2-1 | - | TRBV30 | TRBD2 | CAWSVLAGGRLDEQFF | TGTGCCTGGAGTGTTTTGGCGGGGGGGCGGTTAGATGAGCAGTTCTTC
TRBJ2-3 | - | TRBV28 | - | CASRTMDTQYF | TGTGCCAGCAGGACGATGGATACGCAGTATTTT